A selection of T cell receptor beta chains follows, all from one sample in a study of blood T cell repertoires in COVID-19. Sequencing was performed with immunoSEQ multiplex PCR; in TCRdb, only in-frame clones are kept and a portion is missing. This sample yields approximately 81,000 clones, of which roughly four fifths are seen a single time; about 6.9% belongs to the top ten. The source material was peripheral blood. Receptors were obtained from a human donor in a cohort sampled during active COVID-19. The conserved cysteine and the conserved F or W are not part of the CDR3 here.

v_gene	j_gene	CDR3aa
TRBV5-1	TRBJ1-2	ASRGGTGGNYGYT
TRBV5-1	TRBJ1-2	ASSRGGDYGYT
TRBV7-9	TRBJ1-6	ASSLGGTDNSPLH
TRBV4-2	TRBJ2-7	ASSQESAGMAYEQY
TRBV6-1	TRBJ2-7	ASSENMGAYEQY
TRBV24-1	TRBJ2-2	ATSDPGTGTTGELF
TRBV10-1	TRBJ2-7	ASLTGRENEQY
TRBV12-3/TRBV12-4	TRBJ1-1	ASSGGRTEAF
TRBV5-1	TRBJ2-3	ASSLGVGDTSTDTQY
TRBV3-1/TRBV3-2	TRBJ2-1	ASSQVSSRSGDRVAYEQF